The TCR beta chain described here comes from a study of T cell responses to AZD1222 COVID-19 vaccine. Study in general: Pooled together were second doses at about 4 or about 12 weeks. The study's findings and limits: Donors were largely white British and mainly female; clonal diversity was possibly underestimated. Per reports, nearly half of all spike-specific TCRs target regions that are unmutated in variants.

The data were produced by immunoSEQ multiplex PCR, yet TCRdb's version contains in-frame clones alone and is incomplete. Of approximately 100,000 clones listed, 91% are singletons. V was clipped by 2 bases and J by 5 bases, with 16 bases between them. The CDR3 is 15 residues long. Germline CDR1 SGHNT, CDR2 YYREEE (reference sequence). Judged by abundance, this clone is medium-sized. Its matching antigen is unknown. The sequence was obtained from an adult in good health. The chain combines TRBV5-4 with TRBJ1-2, with a tentative D call TRBD1 (6 bases). The sample here was peripheral blood, taken on day 0 of AZD1222 vaccination. Written as DNA, the CDR3 is TGTGCCAGCAGCTTCGGAGGACAGAGTTTTTATGGCTACACCTTC. This gives the protein CASSFGGQSFYGYTF.